Below, one T cell receptor (beta chain) is given with its context. The sample originates from a study of blood T cell repertoires in COVID-19. The table came from immunoSEQ multiplex PCR; TCRdb's copy has only in-frame clones and leaves some out. The data show about 220,000 clones, with approximately 77% seen just once and 3.6% held by the top ten. Germline-derived CDR1 and CDR2 are LGHDT and YNNKEL (reference sequence). The V gene lost 2 bases and the J gene lost 6 bases, with 14 bases spanning the gap. This CDR3 has 14 residues. The sequence came from a woman of 80 years or more with acute or convalescent COVID-19. Sequenced input: peripheral blood. The V call is TRBV3-1 (or the pseudogene TRBV3-2), the J call TRBJ2-7; D is ambiguous. The CDR3 protein is CASSQNIGVGEQYF. The CDR3 DNA is TGTGCCAGCAGCCAAAACATAGGAGTGGGCGAGCAGTACTTC.